Each of the 14 T cell receptor beta chains below was sequenced from the same sample in a study of T cell responses to AZD1222 COVID-19 vaccine (dated by TCRdb to 2020 to 2023). The label giving this sample's time point can be read as: about 28 days (+/-7) after the second vaccine dose. Receptor libraries were prepared by the immunoSEQ multiplex PCR assay. The table comes from immuneACCESS by way of TCRdb, which keeps in-frame sequences with V and J called. Part of the clones is missing from these tables; in studies checked, under half for an unresolved V gene and the rest for unknown reasons. The sample table shows about 160,000 clones, and approximately 90% are seen once. The ten largest make up roughly 4.3% of the sample. The sample here was peripheral blood, taken 28 days after the second AZD1222 dose. All receptors derive from an adult who received the AZD1222 COVID-19 vaccine.

This clone was detected once. V gene TRBV7-2 combines with J gene TRBJ1-5, with a possible D match to TRBD1 (6 bases). V was cut by 3 bases and J by 3 bases, with 12 bases left in between. Germline CDR1 and CDR2: SGHTA and FQGNSA. The CDR3 contains 15 residues. The DNA of the CDR3 is TGTGCCAGCAGCTTCTCCCGGGACACCAATCAGCCCCAGCATTTT. Protein product: CASSFSRDTNQPQHF.

The chain links TRBV7-2 to TRBJ2-4, with TRBD2 matching 7 bases. Germline assignment: CDR1 SGHTA and CDR2 FQGNSA. This CDR3 has 13 residues. V lost 5 bases and J lost 7; bases outside the gene matches: 5. Written as DNA, the CDR3 is TGTGCCAGCAGCCCCTCCGGGGGGAACATTCAGTACTTC. Its translation: CASSPSGGNIQYF.

This rearrangement joins TRBV9 to TRBJ1-2; 7 nucleotides agree with TRBD1. Germline V gives CDR1 SGDLS, CDR2 YYNGEE. Trimming removed 0 bases from V and 4 bases from J; junction bases left unmatched: 3. The CDR3 totals 14 residues. The CDR3: CASSVDPGGYGYTF. DNA for the CDR3: TGTGCCAGCAGCGTAGACCCAGGGGGCTATGGCTACACCTTC.

The chain joins TRBV4-3 to TRBJ2-1; 8 bases map to TRBD2. With V trimmed by 1 base and J by 3 bases, 14 bases remained unmatched. Germline V gene lookup returns CDR1 LGHNA and CDR2 YSLEER. CDR3 size: 19 residues. CDR3 nucleotide sequence: TGCGCCAGCAGCCAAGGTGGACTTAAGCGGGGGCCAATCTACAATGAGCAGTTCTTC. It is translated as CASSQGGLKRGPIYNEQFF.

The V gene is TRBV7-9, the J gene TRBJ1-4, with TRBD1 identical over 9 bases. CDR1 and CDR2 from the germline V gene are SEHNR and FQNEAQ (reference sequence). This CDR3 has 14 amino acids. The J segment lost 8 bases and the V segment lost 4 bases, leaving 5 bases of the junction unmatched. This chain's CDR3 is CASSSGTGSEKLFF. CDR3 bases: TGTGCCAGCAGCTCGGGGACAGGGTCGGAAAAACTGTTTTTT. The variable domain in full, with the rest retrieved from reference TRBV7-9 and TRBJ1-4, is DTGVSQNPRHKITKRGQNVTFRCDPISEHNRLYWYRQTLGQGPEFLTYFQNEAQLEKSRLLSDRFSAERPKGSFSTLEIQRTEQGDSAMYLCASSSGTGSEKLFFGSGTQLSVL.

The chain uses TRBV6-5 and TRBJ1-3; no definite D call. CDR1 MNHEY and CDR2 SVGAGI come from the germline V gene. CDR3 length equals 15 residues. V shed 2 bases and J shed 4 bases, with 12 bases lying between them. CDR3: CASSYARHKGNTIYF. The CDR3 coding sequence is TGTGCCAGCAGTTACGCCCGGCACAAGGGAAACACCATATATTTT.

The rearrangement uses TRBV5-1 and TRBJ1-4, with D unresolved. The CDR3 length is 14 residues. The germline V gene has CDR1 SGHRS and CDR2 YFSETQ. V was pared by 4 bases and J by 7 bases, with 14 bases between. The CDR3 sequence: CASSPNVGGEKLFF. The CDR3, as DNA: TGCGCCAGCAGCCCGAACGTGGGTGGTGAAAAACTGTTTTTT.

The V and J genes are TRBV6-2 or TRBV6-3 and TRBJ1-2, with D unresolved. Looked up from germline, CDR1 is MNHEY and CDR2 is SVGEGT. With 4 bases removed from V and 3 bases from J, the gap between germline ends came to 12 bases. The length of the CDR3 is 14 residues. CDR3 region: CASSSTQADYGYTF. The DNA of the CDR3 is TGTGCCAGCAGTTCGACCCAGGCGGACTATGGCTACACCTTC.

V usage is TRBV7-8 and J usage is TRBJ1-2; 9 positions agree with TRBD1. Germline trimming cut 4 bases from V and 5 bases from J; bases unmatched to any gene: 17. This CDR3 is built from 18 residues. Looked up from germline, CDR1 is SGHVS and CDR2 is FQNEAQ. The CDR3 here is CASSSDGWGDRVGYGYTF. The CDR3 region has the DNA TGTGCCAGCAGCTCAGATGGGTGGGGGGACAGGGTAGGGTATGGCTACACCTTC.

J is TRBJ1-3 and V is TRBV7-2; D might be TRBD1 (6 bases). CDR3 size: 14 residues. The V end lost 1 base, the J end lost 4 bases, and 8 bases lay between the germline ends. From germline, CDR1 is SGHTA and CDR2 FQGNSA. For the CDR3, the DNA is TGTGCCAGCAGCTTAGACACAGGGGGAAACACCATATATTTT. Amino acids: CASSLDTGGNTIYF.

CDR3 DNA sequence: TGTGCCAGCAGCTTGGAGACGATTGGCTACACCTTC. Its protein product is CASSLETIGYTF. This rearrangement joins TRBV5-4 to TRBJ1-2; D unresolved. Trimming removed 0 bases from V and 7 bases from J, with 7 bases in between. This CDR3 comprises 12 residues. From germline, CDR1 is SGHNT and CDR2 YYREEE (reference sequence).

The chain joins TRBV7-8 to TRBJ2-1, with D tentatively TRBD1 or TRBD2 (5 bases each). CDR1 and CDR2 (germline): SGHVS, FQNEAQ. This CDR3 is built from 15 residues. The V and J ends lost 1 base and 3 bases respectively, with 10 bases between them. The CDR3 nucleotides are TGTGCCAGCAGCTTAGGTGGGGGACGCTACAATGAGCAGTTCTTC. Translating it yields CASSLGGGRYNEQFF.

The chain has TRBV2 and TRBJ1-4, with D possibly being TRBD1 (5 bases). Trimming left V 0 bases short and J 10 bases short, with 9 bases between. The CDR3 runs to 13 residues. Germline values: CDR1 SNHLY, CDR2 FYNNEI. CDR3 sequence (DNA): TGTGCCAGCAGTGAAGCGGGGGGGAGAAAACTGTTTTTT. It encodes CASSEAGGRKLFF.

This clone appeared once. This chain joins TRBV11-1 and TRBJ1-2, with 7 bases aligning to TRBD1. The V gene's germline CDR1 is SGHAT and CDR2 FQDESV (reference sequence). The CDR3 runs to 14 residues. J gave up 6 bases and V 5 bases, and 9 bases lay outside the gene matches. In nucleotides, the CDR3 is TGTGCCAGCAGCCCTCGGGCAGGGGGTCATGGCTACACCTTC. Its translation: CASSPRAGGHGYTF.